The entry below gives a single T cell receptor (beta chain) sequence along with its context. This sample was included in a study of OX40 agonist ivuxolimab in advanced cancers. Libraries were prepared by immunoSEQ multiplex PCR; TCRdb keeps only in-frame clonotypes and omits some of them. Among some 70,000 clones, 89% were seen once, and the ten largest hold roughly 1%. V lost 6 bases and J lost 8, with 5 bases in between. The CDR3 totals 11 residues. From germline, CDR1 is SGHVS and CDR2 FQNEAQ. Specimen: CD4+ or CD8+ T cells sorted from blood, collected in a trial of the OX40 agonist ivuxolimab. The rearrangement joins TRBV7-8 to TRBJ1-6; D is unresolved. The clonotype was recovered from an adult with an advanced solid tumor such as melanoma, head and neck, liver or kidney cancer. The CDR3 loop is CASSTDSPLHF. The DNA of the CDR3 is TGTGCCAGCAGTACAGATTCACCCCTCCACTTT.